These 2 T cell receptor beta chains originate from one sample sequenced in a study of T-cell reconstitution after alpha-beta-depleted transplantation in children. Unique molecular identifiers were incorporated during preparation of the TCRbeta library. TCRdb re-derived calls from the PCR reads in MiXCR, one entry per CDR3 protein. This table holds around 370,000 distinct CDR3 sequences, 10% found once. The sample was PBMCs from the stem cell graft donor, taken from the stem cell graft. Receptors originate from a human donor who donated a stem cell graft to a child with acute lymphoblastic leukemia.

This clonotype showed up many times. The chain couples TRBV3-1 to TRBJ1-5; maybe TRBD1 (6 bases). The V end lost 4 bases, the J end lost 2 bases, and 15 bases lay between the germline ends. The V gene's germline CDR1 is LGHDT and CDR2 YNNKEL (reference sequence). The CDR3 spans 16 residues. Written as DNA, the CDR3 is TGTGCCAGCAGCCCCTCCGGGACATACGGCAATCAGCCCCAGCATTTT. Encoded protein: CASSPSGTYGNQPQHF.

This clonotype was seen repeatedly, ten times or more. The genes are TRBV5-1 and TRBJ2-1; tentative D call: TRBD2 (5 bases). This CDR3 region has 15 residues. Germline loops: CDR1 SGHRS, CDR2 YFSETQ. Trimming removed 0 bases from V and 0 bases from J, with 7 bases in between. The CDR3 bases are TGCGCCAGCAGCTTGGTTGGGAGCTCCTACAATGAGCAGTTCTTC. It yields the protein CASSLVGSSYNEQFF.